This T cell receptor beta chain was documented in a study of T cells after yellow fever vaccination (dated by TCRdb to about 2019). Regarding the complete study: Libraries from fractions with low cell numbers were prepared with the SMART-Seq v4 Ultra Low Input RNA kit. Bulk TCR alpha and beta repertoires were sequenced longitudinally to track T-cell clones before and after primary and booster YFV17D yellow fever vaccination. Bulk PBMC replicates and cell subsets were isolated from blood drawn at multiple timepoints before and after both primary and secondary immunization. Two healthy male donors made up the cohort, one aged 18 to 30 years and the other aged 30 to 39 years.

Synthesis of TCR cDNA relied on 5'RACE template switching, a step that introduced a universal primer site along with unique molecular identifiers. cDNA synthesis was primed from both the TCR alpha and TCR beta constant segments. Library amplification involved two PCR steps, and the second step added sample barcodes and sequencing adapters. Sequencing of libraries was performed on Illumina HiSeq 2500 (2x100 bp) or NovaSeq (2x150 bp). The paper's processing steps were these. Demultiplexing of reads and collapsing into UMI consensus sequences were performed with MIGEC, and V(D)J alignment was carried out with MiXCR. Clonotypes responding to the vaccine were identified with edgeR on replicate PBMC samples, with the criteria of FDR below 0.01 and a log2 fold change above 5 up to day 15. Bulk clonotypes were assigned CD4 or CD8 identity according to which sequenced CD4 or CD8 repertoire held them at higher abundance. TCRdb handled the public reads itself, with Q25 trimming in fastp and clone calling in MiXCR, and kept productive beta chains. Each record represents a unique CDR3 protein, reported with the most common genes and DNA among its rows. The authors' filters were not applied to this entry. This sample gives some 500,000 distinct CDR3 sequences in total; about 14% of them show up just once. The top ten hold about 14% of the sample.

Taken with the paper, the label for treatment or condition translates to: live attenuated yellow fever vaccine strain. At each blood-draw timepoint, two biological replicates of bulk PBMCs were obtained. PBMCs were isolated from peripheral blood using a standard Ficoll-Paque protocol. TriZol was used to extract RNA from bulk PBMCs, from CD4 and CD8 fractions, and from dextramer-positive and dextramer-negative fractions. Of note for this clonotype: This receptor's antigen is unknown. No clone much larger than this one lies a single base away; base qualities are absent.

The CDR3 contains 15 residues, cysteine and phenylalanine counted. CDR3 DNA only is kept here, 45 bases in frame from base 1. The germline ends are 18 bases apart after V is trimmed by 3 bases and J by 3 bases. CDR1 is given as DFQATT and CDR2 as SNEGSKA, both from the germline V gene (reference sequence). General study outcomes and caveats: A small fraction of clonotypes showed up in both the CD4 and CD8 compartments, probably as a result of convergent recombination. Because the study included only a couple of donors, the extent to which the findings can be generalized is limited. The secondary T-cell response was weaker than the primary response but faster, peaking on day 5 instead of day 15. FACS-sorted repertoires could contain abundant contaminating clonotypes from the bulk population, so computational filtering was required. After the booster, most clones that had expanded after primary vaccination were detected again (over 95% of CD4 and around nine tenths of CD8), suggesting broad maintenance of memory.

This specimen consisted of PBMCs, obtained on the day of the yellow fever booster vaccination. The clonotype comes from a man aged 25-40 years who received the YFV17D yellow fever vaccine. This receptor chain uses TRBV20-1 and TRBJ2-7; the D region may be TRBD1 or TRBD2, each matching 5 bases equally. DNA sequence: TGCAGTGCTAGGGGGCAGGGACGAGCTTTCTACGAGCAGTACTTC. It codes for CSARGQGRAFYEQYF.